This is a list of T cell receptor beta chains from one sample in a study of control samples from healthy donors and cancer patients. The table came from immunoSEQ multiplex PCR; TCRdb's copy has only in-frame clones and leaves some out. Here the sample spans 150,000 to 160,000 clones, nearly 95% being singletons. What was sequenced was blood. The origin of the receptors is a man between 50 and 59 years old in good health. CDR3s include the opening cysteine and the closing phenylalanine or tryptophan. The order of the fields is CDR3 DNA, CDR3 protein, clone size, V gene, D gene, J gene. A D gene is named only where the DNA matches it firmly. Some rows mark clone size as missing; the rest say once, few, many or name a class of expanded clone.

TGTGCCAGCAGCTTAGATCGGGGACAGGTCGTAGAGACCCAGTACTTC,CASSLDRGQVVETQYF,NA,TRBV7-9,TRBD1,TRBJ2-5
TGTGCCAGTAGTTCACAGGGTAATCAGCCCCAGCATTTT,CASSSQGNQPQHF,NA,TRBV19,NA,TRBJ1-5
TGTGCCAGCAGTTCAGAGGGACGGATGAACACTGAAGCTTTCTTT,CASSSEGRMNTEAFF,NA,TRBV6-5,NA,TRBJ1-1
TGTGCCAGTAGTGAGGGCATTGCCTACGAGCAGTACTTC,CASSEGIAYEQYF,NA,TRBV19,NA,TRBJ2-7
TGTGCTAGTGGCAATAGCGGGAGTGATGAGCAGTTCTTC,CASGNSGSDEQFF,NA,TRBV12-5,TRBD2,TRBJ2-1
TGTGCCAGCAGCTGGGGGGGCTTGACTGAAGCTTTCTTT,CASSWGGLTEAFF,NA,TRBV7-9,NA,TRBJ1-1
TGCGCCAGCAACTCCCGGGGGTCCAATGAGCAGTTCTTC,CASNSRGSNEQFF,NA,TRBV10-1,NA,TRBJ2-1
TGTGCCAGCAGCGCAACGAGGAACACTGAAGCTTTCTTT,CASSATRNTEAFF,NA,TRBV11-2,NA,TRBJ1-1
TGCAGCGTTGACCCAGGGCCACTTGGCTACACCTTC,CSVDPGPLGYTF,NA,TRBV29-1,NA,TRBJ1-2
TGCGCCAGCAGCTTGGAGCGGTACAATGAGCAGTTCTTC,CASSLERYNEQFF,NA,TRBV5-1,NA,TRBJ2-1
TGCGCCAGCAGCTTAGAGTCCCAGGGGGGTTCACCCCTCCACTTT,CASSLESQGGSPLHF,NA,TRBV5-1,TRBD1,TRBJ1-6
TGTGCCAGCAGTTTATCGCCAGGCAGGGCTGGAAACACCATATATTTT,CASSLSPGRAGNTIYF,NA,TRBV27,NA,TRBJ1-3
TGTGCCAGCAGCTTCGGGGGAGCTAATGAAAAACTGTTTTTT,CASSFGGANEKLFF,NA,TRBV11-1,NA,TRBJ1-4
TGTGCCAGCAGTTTAACAGGGAATGAGCAGTTCTTC,CASSLTGNEQFF,NA,TRBV28,NA,TRBJ2-1
TGTGCCAGTAGTAGTATGGGGCGCAGCTCCTACAATGAGCAGTTCTTC,CASSSMGRSSYNEQFF,NA,TRBV19,NA,TRBJ2-1
TGCAGCGTTGCTAGAGGCAGGTTAAGAGATACGCAGTATTTT,CSVARGRLRDTQYF,NA,TRBV29-1,NA,TRBJ2-3
TGTGCCAGCAGCCTGACAGTGAACACTGAAGCTTTCTTT,CASSLTVNTEAFF,NA,TRBV5-6,NA,TRBJ1-1
TGTGCCTGGAGTCCTAGCGGGATTCGGTTCTTC,CAWSPSGIRFF,NA,TRBV30,TRBD2,TRBJ2-1
TGTGCCAGCAGCTTTGGATCGGGAGGGGGAGTCAATGAAAAACTGTTTTTT,CASSFGSGGGVNEKLFF,NA,TRBV5-6,NA,TRBJ1-4
TGCAGCGTAGGGACAGGGAAAGGAAAGGGTGAAGCTTTCTTT,CSVGTGKGKGEAFF,NA,TRBV29-1,TRBD1,TRBJ1-1
TGTGCCAGCAGCTTTGGACAGGGGGATAATTCACCCCTCCACTTT,CASSFGQGDNSPLHF,once,TRBV3-1/TRBV3-2,TRBD1,TRBJ1-6
TGTGCCAGCAGCTCCTATAATTCACCCCTCCACTTT,CASSSYNSPLHF,NA,TRBV7-2,NA,TRBJ1-6
TGTGCCAGCAGCCACGTCAGTGAAGCTTTCTTT,CASSHVSEAFF,NA,TRBV7-3,NA,TRBJ1-1
TGTGCCAGCAGCCCAGACTGGCATAATGAGCAGTTCTTC,CASSPDWHNEQFF,once,TRBV3-1/TRBV3-2,NA,TRBJ2-1
TGTGCCAGTAGAAGGGAATATAATTCACCCCTCCACTTT,CASRREYNSPLHF,NA,TRBV19,NA,TRBJ1-6
TGTGCCAGCAGCCAATTCTGGAACACCGGGGAGCTGTTTTTT,CASSQFWNTGELFF,NA,TRBV14,NA,TRBJ2-2
TGTGCCAGCAGTTTAGTTAGCTACGAGCAGTACTTC,CASSLVSYEQYF,NA,TRBV28,NA,TRBJ2-7
TGTGCCAGCAGCGTAGCCGGGAGGGCCTCCTACAATGAGCAGTTCTTC,CASSVAGRASYNEQFF,NA,TRBV9,TRBD2,TRBJ2-1
TGTGCCAGCAGCTTAGATCTGGGGAAGAGTGAAAAACTGTTTTTT,CASSLDLGKSEKLFF,NA,TRBV7-2,NA,TRBJ1-4
TGCAGCGGCGGGGGGGTGAACACCGGGGAGCTGTTTTTT,CSGGGVNTGELFF,NA,TRBV29-1,TRBD2,TRBJ2-2
TGTGCCACCAGTGATCTGACAGGGAACACCGGGGAGCTGTTTTTT,CATSDLTGNTGELFF,NA,TRBV24-1,NA,TRBJ2-2
TGCGCCAGCAGCTTGCCCTCAGGAGAGACCCAGTACTTC,CASSLPSGETQYF,NA,TRBV5-1,NA,TRBJ2-5
TGTGCCAGCTCACTTCAACAGGGGCTCCTATCCTACAATGAGCAGTTCTTC,CASSLQQGLLSYNEQFF,NA,TRBV18,TRBD1,TRBJ2-1
TGTGCCAGCTCACCTGAACAGGGAGTCACTGAAGCTTTCTTT,CASSPEQGVTEAFF,NA,TRBV18,NA,TRBJ1-1